This is a list of T cell receptor beta chains from one sample in a study of cytomegalovirus exposure and HLA in healthy donors. The data were produced by immunoSEQ multiplex PCR, yet TCRdb's version contains in-frame clones alone and is incomplete. The sample contains roughly 120,000 clones, over 65% of which appear only once. Sequencing input: PBMCs. The receptors originated from a woman aged 25 to 39 in good health and CMV-seropositive. Both conserved end residues are part of each CDR3. D genes are given only for firm matches. Expanded clones get a size class; other rows say once, few or many, or leave the size out.

CDR3aa | CDR3nt | abundance | d_gene | j_gene | v_gene
CASSPGTTHTDTQYF | TGTGCCAGCAGTCCCGGGACTACCCACACAGATACGCAGTATTTT | few | TRBD2 | TRBJ2-3 | TRBV2
CASSIDRYTEAFF | TGTGCCAGTAGTATAGACCGGTACACTGAAGCTTTCTTT | - | - | TRBJ1-1 | TRBV19
CASSLSGPNNEQFF | TGTGCCAGCAGCTTATCAGGCCCGAACAATGAGCAGTTCTTC | - | - | TRBJ2-1 | TRBV7-6
CASSVLQGNTEAFF | TGTGCCAGCAGCGTTTTACAGGGGAACACTGAAGCTTTCTTT | few | - | TRBJ1-1 | TRBV9
CASSEGGRSYNEQFF | TGCGCCAGCAGTGAGGGGGGGAGGAGCTACAATGAGCAGTTCTTC | once | - | TRBJ2-1 | TRBV10-2
CASHLNAGGALHF | TGTGCCAGCCACTTAAACGCAGGGGGAGCCCTCCACTTT | - | TRBD1 | TRBJ1-6 | TRBV5-4
CASSVTGGGNQPQHF | TGTGCCAGCAGTGTGACAGGGGGAGGCAATCAGCCCCAGCATTTT | few | TRBD1 | TRBJ1-5 | TRBV6-1
CASSAYRDPHSGNTIYF | TGTGCCAGTAGTGCATACAGGGACCCACACTCTGGAAACACCATATATTTT | once | - | TRBJ1-3 | TRBV19
CASSPTAFSYNSPLHF | TGTGCCAGCTCACCGACAGCCTTCTCCTATAATTCACCCCTTCACTTT | - | - | TRBJ1-6 | TRBV18
CASSLNAGSGERNTQYF | TGTGCCAGCAGCTTAAACGCCGGGAGCGGGGAGCGGAATACGCAGTATTTT | - | TRBD2 | TRBJ2-3 | TRBV7-3
CATQGSSYNSPLHF | TGTGCCACGCAGGGCAGCTCCTATAATTCACCCCTCCACTTT | - | - | TRBJ1-6 | TRBV7-6
CASNILGTGDVAYGYTF | TGTGCCAGTAATATCCTGGGAACAGGGGACGTCGCCTATGGCTACACCTTC | - | TRBD1 | TRBJ1-2 | TRBV19
CAWATGDSTDTQYF | TGTGCCTGGGCGACAGGGGACTCCACAGATACGCAGTATTTT | - | TRBD1 | TRBJ2-3 | TRBV30
CASSEGDREISPLHF | TGTGCCAGCAGTGAGGGGGACAGGGAGATATCACCCCTCCACTTT | - | TRBD1 | TRBJ1-6 | TRBV6-1
CASSYYSGNTEAFF | TGTGCCAGCAGTTACTACAGTGGTAACACTGAAGCTTTCTTT | - | - | TRBJ1-1 | TRBV6-5
CASRGTDPTYEQYF | TGTGCCAGCAGAGGGACAGATCCTACCTACGAGCAGTACTTC | few | TRBD1 | TRBJ2-7 | TRBV6-1
CASSIAQETQYF | TGCGCCAGCAGCATAGCCCAAGAGACCCAGTACTTC | - | - | TRBJ2-5 | TRBV5-1
CASSLGTTTNYGYTF | TGCGCCAGCAGCTTGGGAACGACAACCAACTATGGCTACACCTTC | once | - | TRBJ1-2 | TRBV5-1
CASSATGGRTEAFF | TGTGCCAGCAGCGCAACGGGAGGACGGACTGAAGCTTTCTTT | - | - | TRBJ1-1 | TRBV9
CASSLDTLPLWNTGELFF | TGCGCCAGCAGCCTGGACACCCTTCCCCTGTGGAACACCGGGGAGCTGTTTTTT | many | - | TRBJ2-2 | TRBV5-1
CASSPGQVYEQYF | TGTGCCAGCAGTCCGGGACAGGTCTACGAGCAGTACTTC | few | TRBD1 | TRBJ2-7 | TRBV27
CASSDSGRSTDTQYF | TGTGCCAGCAGTGACTCTGGCCGTAGCACAGATACGCAGTATTTT | - | - | TRBJ2-3 | TRBV6-4
CASSPRQGALSYGYTF | TGTGCCAGCTCACCCAGACAGGGGGCCCTATCCTATGGCTACACCTTC | - | TRBD1 | TRBJ1-2 | TRBV18
CASSIGGIEAFF | TGTGCCAGCAGCATAGGGGGCATTGAAGCTTTCTTT | - | TRBD1 | TRBJ1-1 | TRBV7-9
CASRENPSGGASGWTDTQYF | TGCGCCAGCCGAGAAAACCCTAGCGGGGGGGCCTCAGGTTGGACAGATACGCAGTATTTT | - | TRBD2 | TRBJ2-3 | TRBV5-1
CASSDNSYEQYF | TGCGCCAGCAGCGACAACTCCTACGAGCAGTACTTC | - | - | TRBJ2-7 | TRBV5-1
CASSYRGRGLRNQPQHF | TGTGCCAGCAGTTACCGGGGCAGGGGATTAAGGAATCAGCCCCAGCATTTT | - | - | TRBJ1-5 | TRBV21-1
CASSPAGTDYNEQFF | TGCGCCAGCAGCCCCGCCGGGACAGACTACAATGAGCAGTTCTTC | - | TRBD1 | TRBJ2-1 | TRBV5-1
CASSWDSMNTEAFF | TGCGCCAGCAGCTGGGACAGTATGAACACTGAAGCTTTCTTT | few | TRBD1 | TRBJ1-1 | TRBV5-1
CAQSRPPLHF | TGCGCACAATCGCGGCCACCCCTCCACTTT | - | - | TRBJ1-6 | TRBV10-1
CAISESPSEGRGDSPLHF | TGTGCCATCAGTGAGTCTCCCTCCGAAGGCAGGGGGGATTCACCCCTCCACTTT | - | TRBD1 | TRBJ1-6 | TRBV10-3
CASSFYQGEQYF | TGTGCCAGCAGTTTTTATCAGGGAGAGCAGTACTTC | - | - | TRBJ2-7 | TRBV28
CASSLDGRNLYGYTF | TGTGCCAGCAGCTTAGATGGCAGGAACTTATATGGCTACACCTTC | - | - | TRBJ1-2 | TRBV7-9
CASSIGRGSNEKLFF | TGTGCCAGTAGTATTGGGAGGGGAAGTAATGAAAAACTGTTTTTT | - | - | TRBJ1-4 | TRBV19
CASSHSGENTDTQYF | TGTGCCAGCAGCCATAGCGGGGAAAACACAGATACGCAGTATTTT | - | TRBD2 | TRBJ2-3 | TRBV7-3
CASSLAGAKNIQYF | TGTGCCAGCAGCTTGGCAGGGGCCAAAAACATTCAGTACTTC | few | - | TRBJ2-4 | TRBV5-6
CASSFRVGQPQHF | TGTGCCAGCAGTTTCCGGGTTGGTCAGCCCCAGCATTTT | few | - | TRBJ1-5 | TRBV27
CSASFGTEAFF | TGCAGTGCTAGTTTCGGCACTGAAGCTTTCTTT | - | - | TRBJ1-1 | TRBV20-1
CASSLSGGRLEQYF | TGCGCCAGCAGCTTGAGCGGGGGCCGTCTCGAGCAGTACTTC | - | TRBD2 | TRBJ2-7 | TRBV5-1
CASSQEGGRGTEAFF | TGCGCCAGCAGCCAAGAGGGGGGGCGAGGCACTGAAGCTTTCTTT | few | - | TRBJ1-1 | TRBV4-1
CASSEAGTPSYEQYF | TGTGCCAGTAGCGAGGCCGGGACACCCTCCTACGAGCAGTACTTC | - | - | TRBJ2-7 | TRBV19
CASSPRQGEETQYF | TGTGCCAGCTCACCACGACAGGGAGAAGAGACCCAGTACTTC | - | TRBD1 | TRBJ2-5 | TRBV18
CASNGGQRFLSYEQYF | TGTGCCAGCAATGGGGGACAGCGTTTCCTCTCCTACGAGCAGTACTTC | once | TRBD1 | TRBJ2-7 | TRBV2
CASRGTVQETQYF | TGTGCCAGCAGAGGGACAGTCCAAGAGACCCAGTACTTC | - | TRBD1 | TRBJ2-5 | TRBV28
CASSHPRSDSSFDGYTF | TGCGCCAGCAGCCACCCTCGATCGGACAGCTCGTTCGATGGCTACACCTTC | few | - | TRBJ1-2 | TRBV4-1
CASSLPRVAGGPNEQFF | TGTGCCAGCAGCCTACCTAGGGTAGCGGGAGGACCTAATGAGCAGTTCTTC | - | TRBD2 | TRBJ2-1 | TRBV7-2
CASSGASTDTQYF | TGTGCCAGCTCCGGTGCTAGCACAGATACGCAGTATTTT | - | - | TRBJ2-3 | TRBV18
CASSYSAGHSSYEQYF | TGTGCCAGCAGTTACTCTGCGGGCCACAGCTCCTACGAGCAGTACTTC | - | - | TRBJ2-7 | TRBV6-5
CASTTTGERGGGKNIQYF | TGTGCCAGCACCACGACAGGGGAGCGGGGAGGGGGCAAAAACATTCAGTACTTC | few | - | TRBJ2-4 | TRBV6-9
CSDPTGGYEQYF | TGCAGCGATCCGACAGGGGGCTACGAGCAGTACTTC | - | TRBD1 | TRBJ2-7 | TRBV29-1
CASSIASGSASYNEQFF | TGTGCCAGTAGTATAGCTAGCGGGAGCGCGTCCTACAATGAGCAGTTCTTC | - | TRBD2 | TRBJ2-1 | TRBV19
CASSRRTGDGYTF | TGTGCCAGCTCACGGCGGACAGGGGATGGCTACACCTTC | - | TRBD1 | TRBJ1-2 | TRBV18
CASSGQGANDGYTF | TGTGCCAGCAGCGGACAGGGGGCTAATGATGGCTACACCTTC | once | TRBD1 | TRBJ1-2 | TRBV11-3
CASSPGEGIRYEQYF | TGTGCCAGCAGTCCCGGGGAGGGTATCAGGTACGAGCAGTACTTC | - | TRBD2 | TRBJ2-7 | TRBV25-1
CASSNFRQGSNSPLHF | TGTGCCAGCAGCAATTTTCGGCAGGGCAGCAATTCACCCCTCCACTTT | - | - | TRBJ1-6 | TRBV21-1
CASSGQSRGEFF | TGTGCCAGCTCGGGGCAGAGCAGGGGAGAGTTCTTC | - | - | TRBJ2-1 | TRBV18
CASSAGARGGSDTQYF | TGTGCCAGCAGCGCTGGGGCCCGGGGGGGTTCAGATACGCAGTATTTT | - | TRBD2 | TRBJ2-3 | TRBV9
CASSSGVTIYF | TGTGCCAGCAGCTCCGGGGTCACCATATATTTT | - | - | TRBJ1-3 | TRBV7-6
CSGTSGQETQYF | TGCAGCGGGACTAGCGGGCAAGAGACCCAGTACTTC | once | TRBD2 | TRBJ2-5 | TRBV29-1
CSSSRHLAGGSTDTQYF | TGTTCCAGCAGCCGCCATTTAGCGGGAGGGAGCACAGATACGCAGTATTTT | - | TRBD2 | TRBJ2-3 | TRBV7-9